The next 13 T cell receptor beta chains were all read from a single sample in a study of identical twins. TCRdb reanalysed the 5' RACE reads using MiXCR and keeps one entry per CDR3 protein. This repertoire shows 540,000 or so distinct CDR3 sequences, under 25% found once; its top ten account for about 0.5%. The same data also went into a second study, on yellow fever vaccine responses in identical twins.

The material sequenced was CD4+ T cells sorted from blood. The source of these receptors is a woman aged 18 to 35 in good health.

This clonotype was detected only a few times. V gene TRBV7-9 combines with J gene TRBJ2-7, with 7 bases fitting TRBD2. V lost 1 base and J lost 3; bases outside the gene matches: 3. CDR1 SEHNR and CDR2 FQNEAQ come from the germline V gene (reference sequence). This CDR3 contains 14 residues. For the CDR3, the DNA is TGTGCCAGCAGCTTAGTTCCGGGGGGCTACGAGCAGTACTTC. Translated: CASSLVPGGYEQYF.

This clonotype was found a few times. The gene calls are TRBV29-1 and TRBJ2-1; tentatively, D is TRBD1 or TRBD2 (6 bases each). Per germline, CDR1 SQVTM and CDR2 ANQGSEA. Trimming removed 4 bases from V and 1 base from J, with 8 bases in between. The length of the CDR3 is 13 residues. The CDR3 nucleotides are TGCAGCGTTGGGAGGGGGTCCTACAATGAGCAGTTCTTC. Its protein product is CSVGRGSYNEQFF.

This clonotype showed up just a few times. This chain connects TRBV6-1 to TRBJ2-5; D ambiguous. V was cut by 4 bases and J by 4 bases, with 7 bases left in between. The CDR3 is 12 amino acids. Germline V CDR1 and CDR2: MNHNS, SASEGT. The CDR3 region is CASSAPRETQYF. The CDR3 region has the DNA TGTGCCAGCAGTGCTCCCCGAGAGACCCAGTACTTC.

This clonotype was counted between two and nine times. V usage is TRBV5-1 and J usage is TRBJ1-6; the D is unclear. From germline, CDR1 is SGHRS and CDR2 YFSETQ. V gave up 5 bases and J gave up 6 bases, with 12 bases separating them. The CDR3 totals 14 residues. The CDR3: CASRGVEGNSPLHF. The CDR3 coding sequence is TGCGCCAGCAGGGGAGTGGAGGGTAATTCACCCCTCCACTTT.

This chain uses TRBV20-1 with TRBJ2-1; possible D gene TRBD2, 5 bases. From germline, CDR1 is DFQATT and CDR2 SNEGSKA (reference sequence). The CDR3 spans 14 residues. Trimming removed 4 bases from V and 8 bases from J, with 18 bases in between. CDR3: CSANKAGPADEQFF. The DNA of the CDR3 is TGCAGTGCTAACAAGGCGGGCCCAGCGGATGAGCAGTTCTTC.

This clonotype showed up just a few times. The chain combines TRBV25-1 with TRBJ2-7, with TRBD1 matching 9 bases. J was trimmed by 5 bases and V by 6 bases; bases with no gene match: 8. The CDR3 contains 14 residues. The germline V gene has CDR1 MGHDK and CDR2 SYGVNS. CDR3 coding DNA: TGTGCCAGCAGCGATCGGGACAGGGACCACGAGCAGTACTTC. Residues: CASSDRDRDHEQYF.

The V and J genes are TRBV5-1 and TRBJ1-6, with no clear D. The CDR3 totals 15 residues. Trimming took 4 bases from V and 0 from J, leaving 8 bases between them. Germline V lookup: CDR1 SGHRS, CDR2 YFSETQ. CDR3 DNA sequence: TGCGCCAGCAGCGCCAGGAGCTCCTATAATTCACCCCTCCACTTT. Translated, it gives CASSARSSYNSPLHF.

The chain combines TRBV11-2 with TRBJ2-3, with D tentatively TRBD2 (6 bases). CDR3 length: 15 amino acids. The V and J ends lost 6 bases and 2 bases respectively, with 15 bases between them. The germline CDR1 and CDR2 sequences are SGHAT and FQNNGV. As DNA, the CDR3 is TGTGCCAGCAGAAATAGCGGAGACCACACAGATACGCAGTATTTT. It translates to CASRNSGDHTDTQYF.

The J gene is TRBJ2-2, the V gene TRBV6-6; TRBD1 or TRBD2 may be the D gene (6 bases each). The CDR3 has 13 amino acids. Trimming pared 10 bases from V and 5 bases from J, leaving 14 bases between. Germline CDR1 MNHNY, CDR2 SVGAGI (reference sequence). The CDR3 coding sequence is TGTGCCACTCGAGGGGGGCCTACCGGGGAGCTGTTTTTT. Protein sequence: CATRGGPTGELFF.

This clonotype came up a few times. CDR3 in amino acids: CASSLSGGLYNEQFF. The CDR3 DNA follows: TGTGCCAGCAGTCTCTCTGGGGGCTTGTACAATGAGCAGTTCTTC. The genes are TRBV7-2 and TRBJ2-1; possibly TRBD1 for D (6 bases). Germline V gives CDR1 SGHTA, CDR2 FQGNSA. The V end was cut by 6 bases, the J end by 4 bases, with 16 bases between. This CDR3 has 15 residues.

V is TRBV15 and J is TRBJ2-1; possibly TRBD2 for D (6 bases). Trimming pared 0 bases from V and 8 bases from J, leaving 11 bases between. CDR1 LNHNV and CDR2 YYDKDF come from the germline V gene (reference sequence). The CDR3 is 14 amino acids. CDR3 in DNA: TGTGCCACCAGCAGAGATACGGGAGTCTATGAGCAGTTCTTC. It translates to CATSRDTGVYEQFF.

This clonotype was counted between two and nine times. The chain links TRBV4-1 to TRBJ1-1; D remains unclear. Trimming took 4 bases from V and 1 from J, leaving 13 bases between them. This CDR3 comprises 15 residues. Germline values: CDR1 MGHRA, CDR2 YSYEKL. CDR3 in DNA: TGCGCCAGCAGCCGAGCAGCTGTCGGGAACACTGAAGCTTTCTTT. Translated: CASSRAAVGNTEAFF.

The J gene is TRBJ2-5, the V gene TRBV7-9; tentative D call: TRBD1 (6 bases). Germline lookup yields CDR1 SEHNR and CDR2 FQNEAQ (reference sequence). CDR3 length equals 16 residues. Trimming stripped 1 base from V and 5 bases from J, with 17 bases between. For the CDR3, the DNA is TGTGCCAGCAGCTTAGGCTCGACAGGCCAGGGGGAGACCCAGTACTTC. Translation gives CASSLGSTGQGETQYF. The variable domain in full, completed from reference TRBV7-9 and TRBJ2-5, reads DTGVSQNPRHKITKRGQNVTFRCDPISEHNRLYWYRQTLGQGPEFLTYFQNEAQLEKSRLLSDRFSAERPKGSFSTLEIQRTEQGDSAMYLCASSLGSTGQGETQYFGPGTRLLVL.